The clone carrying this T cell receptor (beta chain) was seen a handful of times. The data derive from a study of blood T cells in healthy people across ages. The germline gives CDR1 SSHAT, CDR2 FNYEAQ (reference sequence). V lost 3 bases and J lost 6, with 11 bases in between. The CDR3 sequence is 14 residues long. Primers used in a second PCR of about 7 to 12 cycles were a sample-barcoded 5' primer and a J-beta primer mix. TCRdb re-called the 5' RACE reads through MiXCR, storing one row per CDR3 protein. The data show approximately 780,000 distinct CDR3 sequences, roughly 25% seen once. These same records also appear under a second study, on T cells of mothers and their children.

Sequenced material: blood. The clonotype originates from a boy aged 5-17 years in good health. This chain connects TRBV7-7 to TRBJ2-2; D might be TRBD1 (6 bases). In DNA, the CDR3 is TGTGCCAGCAGCTTGATGCAGGGGCCCGGGGAGCTGTTTTTT. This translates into CASSLMQGPGELFF.